This T cell receptor beta chain was sequenced for a study of cytomegalovirus exposure and HLA in healthy donors. The sample holds one count of this clone. The CDR3 contains 15 residues. V lost 5 bases, J lost 0 bases, and 11 bases lay in between. Germline assignment: CDR1 SEHNR and CDR2 FQNEAQ (reference sequence). PCR used 60 Vbeta primers and 13 Jbeta primers. TCRdb's copy holds only in-frame clones and misses some; the assay was immunoSEQ multiplex PCR. Of about 150,000 clones in the sample, 82% were seen once. This chain connects TRBV7-9 to TRBJ2-1; TRBD2 might be the D (6 bases). The sequencing input was PBMCs. This clonotype was obtained from a male donor in good health and CMV-seronegative. The CDR3 DNA reads as TGTGCCAGCAGCCCGGGACTTAGCTCCTACAATGAGCAGTTCTTC. Its translation: CASSPGLSSYNEQFF.